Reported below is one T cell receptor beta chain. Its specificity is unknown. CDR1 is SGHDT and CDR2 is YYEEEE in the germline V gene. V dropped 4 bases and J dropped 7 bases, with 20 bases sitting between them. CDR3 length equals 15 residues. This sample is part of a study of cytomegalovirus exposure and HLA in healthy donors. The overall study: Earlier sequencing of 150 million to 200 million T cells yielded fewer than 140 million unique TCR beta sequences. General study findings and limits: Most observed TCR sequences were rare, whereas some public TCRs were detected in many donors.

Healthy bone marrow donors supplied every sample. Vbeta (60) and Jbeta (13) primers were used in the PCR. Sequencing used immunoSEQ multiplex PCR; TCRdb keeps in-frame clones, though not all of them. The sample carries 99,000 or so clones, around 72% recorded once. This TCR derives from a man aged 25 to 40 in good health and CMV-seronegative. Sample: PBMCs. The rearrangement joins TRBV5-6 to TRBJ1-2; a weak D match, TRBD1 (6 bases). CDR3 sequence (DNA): TGTGCCAGCAGCCCGAAAGTGAGGGGGACGAGTGGCTACACCTTC. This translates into CASSPKVRGTSGYTF.